The table lists the clone carrying this T cell receptor (beta chain) with a count of one. This sample is part of a study of CD8 T cells in Susac syndrome. From blood CD8+ and CD4+ T cells, the TCR beta chain was sequenced. After extraction with the RNeasy kit, about 0.45 to 1 ug of the RNA was reverse transcribed using random hexamers. TCRdb redid the calling of the immunoSEQ multiplex PCR reads with MiXCR, one entry per CDR3 protein. The profile shows roughly 250,000 distinct CDR3 sequences, 95% to 97% of them singletons. The sample comprised CD4+ T cells from PBMCs. This receptor was identified in a human donor with Susac syndrome.

The DNA for the CDR3 is TGCAGTGCTAGACAGGGAAATAGCAATCAGCCCCAGCATTTT. Encoded protein: CSARQGNSNQPQHF. The chain recombines TRBV20-1 with TRBJ1-5; tentatively, D is TRBD1 (5 bases). The germline V gene encodes CDR1 DFQATT and CDR2 SNEGSKA (reference sequence). V shed 2 bases and J shed 0 bases, with 8 bases lying between them. This CDR3 spans 14 amino acids.